Below are 11 T cell receptor beta chains sequenced from a single sample in a study of T-cell memory formation after mild COVID-19. TCRdb analysed the 5' RACE reads with MiXCR anew, one entry per CDR3 protein. The sample holds 120,000 to 150,000 distinct CDR3 sequences, 15% to 20% seen once. Sequencing was done on a sample of PBMCs or a T cell subset sorted from them (not recorded which). All receptors come from an adult woman who had mild COVID-19 (a few samples of this study predate the infection). Cell type and time point are not known.

The DNA for the CDR3 is TGTGCCAGCAGCCAAGTCCCGCTCAATGGCTACACCTTC. It yields the protein CASSQVPLNGYTF. V and J are TRBV3-1 and TRBJ1-2; D gene uncertain. The CDR3 consists of 13 residues. Germline values: CDR1 LGHDT, CDR2 YNNKEL (reference sequence). Deletions cut 1 base from V and 6 bases from J, with 9 bases between.

The chain has TRBV20-1 and TRBJ2-5; tentative D call: TRBD2 (5 bases). The germline gives CDR1 DFQATT, CDR2 SNEGSKA (reference sequence). This CDR3 is 13 amino acids long. Trimming removed 2 bases from V and 3 bases from J, with 10 bases in between. The CDR3 loop is CSARWRAEETQYF. Written as DNA, the CDR3 is TGCAGTGCTAGATGGCGGGCAGAAGAGACCCAGTACTTC.

The chain couples TRBV5-1 to TRBJ1-3; D is uncertain. CDR3 length: 13 residues. V was cut by 6 bases and J by 0 bases, with 7 bases left in between. Germline V CDR1 and CDR2: SGHRS, YFSETQ. CDR3 amino acids: CASTLNSGNTIYF. The CDR3 DNA follows: TGCGCCAGCACCCTAAACTCTGGAAACACCATATATTTT. The whole variable domain, remainder taken from reference TRBV5-1 and TRBJ1-3, is KAGVTQTPRYLIKTRGQQVTLSCSPISGHRSVSWYQQTPGQGLQFLFEYFSETQRNKGNFPGRFSGRQFSNSRSEMNVSTLELGDSALYLCASTLNSGNTIYFGEGSWLTVV.

The CDR3 loop reads CASSPASGSNTDTQYF. The CDR3 nucleotides read TGCGCCAGCAGCCCGGCGAGTGGGTCAAACACAGATACGCAGTATTTT. The chain couples TRBV5-1 to TRBJ2-3; D unresolved. Germline CDR1 reads SGHRS; CDR2 reads YFSETQ. CDR3 length: 16 amino acids. V lost 4 bases and J lost 2, with 17 bases in between.

V is TRBV12-3 or TRBV12-4 and J is TRBJ2-7; D might be TRBD1 (6 bases). The CDR3 has 13 amino acids. Trimming took 6 bases from V and 2 from J, leaving 11 bases between them. CDR3: CASRRTETYEQYF. The CDR3 region has the DNA TGTGCCAGCAGACGGACAGAGACCTACGAGCAGTACTTC.

The chain recombines TRBV6-5 with TRBJ1-5, with D possibly being TRBD1 (6 bases). The CDR3 extends over 14 amino acids. The V gene's germline CDR1 is MNHEY and CDR2 SVGAGI. The V and J ends lost 6 bases and 0 bases respectively, with 9 bases between them. The CDR3, as DNA: TGTGCCAGCAGCGCGGACAGTAGCAATCAGCCCCAGCATTTT. Translated: CASSADSSNQPQHF.

The J gene is TRBJ1-4, the V gene TRBV4-1, with D perhaps matching TRBD1 (5 bases). V was shortened by 3 bases and J by 8 bases, with 16 bases between the two germline ends. This CDR3 is built from 15 residues. The germline gives CDR1 MGHRA, CDR2 YSYEKL. The CDR3 loop is CASSQGPGTGEKLFF. CDR3 bases: TGCGCCAGCAGCCAGGGCCCGGGGACGGGAGAAAAACTGTTTTTT.

The chain recombines TRBV20-1 with TRBJ2-3, with 9 bases that match TRBD2. The CDR3 loop spans 12 amino acids. CDR1 DFQATT and CDR2 SNEGSKA come from the germline V gene (reference sequence). V shed 7 bases and J 5 bases; nucleotides not matched to a gene: 4. CDR3 in amino acids: CSVREGVDTQYF. The CDR3, as DNA: TGCAGTGTGCGGGAGGGGGTAGATACGCAGTATTTT.

The genes are TRBV7-8 and TRBJ2-7, with 7 positions matching TRBD1. Germline-derived CDR1 and CDR2 are SGHVS and FQNEAQ. Trimming took 6 bases from V and 4 from J; bases not matched to a gene: 9. The CDR3 runs to 14 residues. CDR3 DNA: TGTGCCAGCAGACGAAGCCGGGACAGTTACGAGCAGTACTTC. Translated: CASRRSRDSYEQYF.

This clonotype has only a few counts. The chain combines TRBV7-9 with TRBJ2-7, with D perhaps assigned TRBD1 or TRBD2 (6 bases each). Between the trimmed V and J ends, which lost 3 bases and 4 bases, there was a span of 16 bases. Germline CDR1 reads SEHNR; CDR2 reads FQNEAQ (reference sequence). The CDR3 covers 15 residues. The CDR3 bases are TGTGCCAGCAGCTTCGGGGGCGGCCGCAATTACGAGCAGTACTTC. Protein: CASSFGGGRNYEQYF.

The genes are TRBV10-3 and TRBJ1-5, with D uncertain. Deletions cut 4 bases from V and 5 bases from J, with 12 bases between. Germline loops: CDR1 ENHRY, CDR2 SYGVKD. This CDR3 region has 14 residues. For the CDR3, the DNA is TGTGCCATCAGTGCCCCACAGACCTATCAGCCCCAGCATTTT. This translates into CAISAPQTYQPQHF.